This TCR beta chain derives from a study of memory CD4+ T cells and cytomegalovirus serostatus. The study, taken as a whole, reports: Median bootstrapped AUC for CMV status was about 0.96 originally, less than 0.92 US-trained.

This CDR3 comprises 15 residues. V dropped 5 bases and J dropped 2 bases, with 14 bases sitting between them. Germline V gives CDR1 LGHNA, CDR2 YNFKEQ. Some clones are missing from TCRdb's copy, which holds only in-frame ones; the method was immunoSEQ multiplex PCR. The sample has some 26,000 clones, under 85% seen once. The sort gate was single viable CD3+CD4+CD8-CD45RO+ cells for memory CD4+ T cells. With regard to this clone: The antigen remains undetermined.

The specimen was memory CD4+ T cells from blood. This rearrangement joins TRBV4-2 to TRBJ2-3, with no clear D. The sequence was obtained from an adult in good health and CMV-seronegative. CDR3 bases: TGTGCCAGCAGCAGAGAACTAACCGACACAGATACGCAGTATTTT. Its protein is CASSRELTDTDTQYF.